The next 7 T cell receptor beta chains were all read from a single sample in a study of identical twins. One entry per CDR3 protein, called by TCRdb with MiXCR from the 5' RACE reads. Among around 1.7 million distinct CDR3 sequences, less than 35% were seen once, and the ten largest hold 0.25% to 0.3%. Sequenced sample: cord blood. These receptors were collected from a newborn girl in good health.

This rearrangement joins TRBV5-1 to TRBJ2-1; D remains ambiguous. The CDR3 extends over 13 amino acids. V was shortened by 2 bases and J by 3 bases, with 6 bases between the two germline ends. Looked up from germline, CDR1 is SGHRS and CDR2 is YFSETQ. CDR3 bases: TGCGCCAGCAGCTTATTCTTCTACAATGAGCAGTTCTTC. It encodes CASSLFFYNEQFF.

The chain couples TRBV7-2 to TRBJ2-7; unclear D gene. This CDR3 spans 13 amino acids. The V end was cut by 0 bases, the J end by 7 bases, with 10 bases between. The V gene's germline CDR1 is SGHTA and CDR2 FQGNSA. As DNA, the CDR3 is TGTGCCAGCAGCTTAGCGCGGCACAATGAGCAGTACTTC. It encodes CASSLARHNEQYF.

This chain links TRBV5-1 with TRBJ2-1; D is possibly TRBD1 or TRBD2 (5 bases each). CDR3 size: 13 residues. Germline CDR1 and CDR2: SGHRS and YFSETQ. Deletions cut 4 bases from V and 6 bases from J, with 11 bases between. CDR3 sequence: CASSGGLFNEQFF. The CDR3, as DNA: TGCGCCAGCAGCGGGGGTCTTTTCAATGAGCAGTTCTTC.

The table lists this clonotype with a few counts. The CDR3 protein is CTPLGLAYNEQFF. In DNA form, the CDR3 reads TGCACCCCATTGGGACTAGCTTACAATGAGCAGTTCTTC. The chain has TRBV20-1 and TRBJ2-1, with 9 bases lining up with TRBD2. Germline V gene sequence: CDR1 DFQATT, CDR2 SNEGSKA (reference sequence). CDR3 length: 13 amino acids.

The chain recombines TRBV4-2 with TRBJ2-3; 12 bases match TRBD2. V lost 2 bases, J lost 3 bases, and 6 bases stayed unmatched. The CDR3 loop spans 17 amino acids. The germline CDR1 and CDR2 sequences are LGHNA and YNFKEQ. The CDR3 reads CASSQRTSGVRTDTQYF. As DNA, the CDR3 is TGTGCCAGCAGCCAAAGGACTAGCGGGGTTCGTACAGATACGCAGTATTTT.

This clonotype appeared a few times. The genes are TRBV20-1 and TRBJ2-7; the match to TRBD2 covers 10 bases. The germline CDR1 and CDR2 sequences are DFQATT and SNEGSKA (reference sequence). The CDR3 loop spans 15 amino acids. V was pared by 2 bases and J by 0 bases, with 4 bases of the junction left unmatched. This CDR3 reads CSARRLAGPSYEQYF. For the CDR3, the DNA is TGCAGTGCTAGAAGACTAGCGGGTCCCTCCTACGAGCAGTACTTC.

CDR3 region: CASSSTGPSSYEQYF. The CDR3 DNA reads as TGTGCCAGCAGTTCAACCGGGCCCAGCTCCTACGAGCAGTACTTC. This sequence joins TRBV11-1 and TRBJ2-7; D is ambiguous. The CDR3 consists of 15 residues. The ends were cut back, 6 bases at V and 0 bases at J, with 15 bases in the middle. Germline CDR1 reads SGHAT; CDR2 reads FQDESV (reference sequence). Filled out from reference TRBV11-1 and TRBJ2-7, the complete variable domain reads EAEVAQSPRYKITEKSQAVAFWCDPISGHATLYWYRQILGQGPELLVQFQDESVVDDSQLPKDRFSAERLKGVDSTLKIQPAELGDSAMYLCASSSTGPSSYEQYFGPGTRLTVT.